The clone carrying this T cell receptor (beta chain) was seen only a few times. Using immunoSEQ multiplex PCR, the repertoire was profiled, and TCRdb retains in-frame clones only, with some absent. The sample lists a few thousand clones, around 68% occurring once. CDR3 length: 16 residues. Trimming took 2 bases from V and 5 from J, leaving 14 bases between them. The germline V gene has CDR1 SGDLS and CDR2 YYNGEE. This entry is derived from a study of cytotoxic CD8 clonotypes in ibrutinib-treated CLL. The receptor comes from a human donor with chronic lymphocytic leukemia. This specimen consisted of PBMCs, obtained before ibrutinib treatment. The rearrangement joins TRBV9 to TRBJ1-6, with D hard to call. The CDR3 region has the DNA TGTGCCAGCAGCGTGGGATCAATCGCAAATAATTCACCCCTCCACTTT. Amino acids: CASSVGSIANNSPLHF. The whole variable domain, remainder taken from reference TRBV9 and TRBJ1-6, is DSGVTQTPKHLITATGQRVTLRCSPRSGDLSVYWYQQSLDQGLQFLIQYYNGEERAKGNILERFSAQQFPDLHSELNLSSLELGDSALYFCASSVGSIANNSPLHFGNGTRLTVT.